These 17 T cell receptor beta chains share one sample of origin, sequenced in a study of T cell responses to AZD1222 COVID-19 vaccine. The assay was immunoSEQ multiplex PCR, and TCRdb's table has in-frame clones only and misses some. The data show 77,000 or so clones, 75% to 95% seen once. The sequencing used peripheral blood, collected 28 days after the second AZD1222 dose. These receptors all come from an adult who received the AZD1222 COVID-19 vaccine.

V usage is TRBV6-1 and J usage is TRBJ2-3; D is uncertain. The CDR3 loop spans 12 amino acids. The germline V gene has CDR1 MNHNS and CDR2 SASEGT. V dropped 1 base and J dropped 5 bases, with 4 bases sitting between them. The CDR3 sequence: CASSEVGDTQYF. The CDR3 DNA follows: TGTGCCAGCAGTGAAGTTGGAGATACGCAGTATTTT.

V usage is TRBV13 and J usage is TRBJ2-1, with TRBD2 matching 8 bases. CDR3 size: 15 residues. Trimming at V came to 5 bases and at J to 8 bases, leaving 11 bases not matched to a gene. CDR1 is PRHDT, CDR2 FYEKMQ, per germline (reference sequence). DNA for the CDR3: TGTGCCAGCAGCCGCCCGGGACTAGGGTTCTATGAGCAGTTCTTC. It translates to CASSRPGLGFYEQFF.

As concerns this clone: Other nucleotide sequences in the sample specify the same CDR3. The CDR3 sequence is CASSPRGENTEAFF. In DNA form, the CDR3 reads TGTGCCAGTAGTCCAAGGGGAGAGAACACTGAAGCTTTCTTT. The chain links TRBV19 to TRBJ1-1, with a possible D match to TRBD1 (5 bases). From germline, CDR1 is LNHDA and CDR2 SQIVND (reference sequence). Trimming pared 5 bases from V and 1 base from J, leaving 11 bases between. There are 14 residues in the CDR3.

This clone was seen once. V and J are TRBV19 and TRBJ2-3; 10 positions match TRBD2. CDR3 length: 14 amino acids. After removal of 9 bases from V and 0 bases from J, the junction contained 3 bases not matched to a gene. Germline CDR1 reads LNHDA; CDR2 reads SQIVND (reference sequence). The CDR3 DNA reads as TGTGCCAGCCGGACTAGCGGTAGCACAGATACGCAGTATTTT. Its translation is CASRTSGSTDTQYF.

The chain combines TRBV27 with TRBJ2-1, with 9 bases that match TRBD2. CDR1 and CDR2 from the germline V gene are MNHEY and SMNVEV (reference sequence). The CDR3 is 16 residues long. After removal of 6 bases from V and 0 bases from J, the junction contained 6 bases not matched to a gene. The CDR3 sequence: CASSIAGALSYNEQFF. CDR3 in DNA: TGTGCCAGCAGCATAGCGGGGGCCCTCTCCTACAATGAGCAGTTCTTC.

The chain combines TRBV10-3 with TRBJ1-2, with 7 bases identical to TRBD1. Germline V gene lookup returns CDR1 ENHRY and CDR2 SYGVKD. J lost 6 bases, V lost 5 bases, and 15 bases had no gene match. The CDR3 runs to 16 residues. This CDR3 is CAISTASGTQGDGYTF. The DNA of the CDR3 is TGTGCCATCAGTACAGCGTCCGGGACGCAGGGGGATGGCTACACCTTC.

V usage is TRBV6-5 and J usage is TRBJ2-5, with 9 bases that match TRBD2. This CDR3 spans 16 amino acids. J gave up 2 bases and V 0 bases, and 4 bases lay outside the gene matches. Germline V CDR1 and CDR2: MNHEY, SVGAGI. Here the CDR3 DNA reads TGTGCCAGCAGTTACTCGTCGCGGGGGGGGCAAGAGACCCAGTACTTC. Protein sequence: CASSYSSRGGQETQYF.

The chain combines TRBV6-6 with TRBJ1-1, with 8 bases matching TRBD1. CDR1 is MNHNY and CDR2 is SVGAGI in the germline V gene (reference sequence). V shed 5 bases and J 2 bases; nucleotides not matched to a gene: 4. The CDR3 totals 14 residues. The CDR3 DNA reads as TGTGCCAGCAGTAAAGGACAGGGAAACACTGAAGCTTTCTTT. Translating it yields CASSKGQGNTEAFF.

The chain recombines TRBV24-1 with TRBJ2-5, with 7 bases fitting TRBD1. V was pared by 0 bases and J by 5 bases, with 5 bases of the junction left unmatched. Germline CDR1 and CDR2: KGHDR and SFDVKD. This CDR3 is 15 amino acids long. The CDR3 here is CATSDLSTGPETQYF. The CDR3 nucleotides read TGTGCCACCAGTGATTTGTCGACAGGGCCCGAGACCCAGTACTTC.

This clone occurred once. The chain recombines TRBV7-9 with TRBJ1-1; D remains unclear. Trimming took 5 bases from V and 0 from J, leaving 13 bases between them. The CDR3 runs to 15 residues. The germline gives CDR1 SEHNR, CDR2 FQNEAQ (reference sequence). CDR3 bases: TGTGCCAGCAGCCCAAGGGATTTGATGAACACTGAAGCTTTCTTT. Translating it yields CASSPRDLMNTEAFF.

This clone showed up just once. This rearrangement joins TRBV5-1 to TRBJ2-5, with no clear D. This CDR3 contains 13 residues. In germline, CDR1 is SGHRS, CDR2 YFSETQ. Trimming left V 0 bases short and J 1 base short, with 4 bases between. The CDR3 DNA reads as TGCGCCAGCAGCTTGGGTAGCCAAGAGACCCAGTACTTC. It encodes CASSLGSQETQYF.

The V and J genes are TRBV7-8 and TRBJ1-2; D not certain. Trimming removed 4 bases from V and 5 bases from J, with 14 bases in between. Germline lookup yields CDR1 SGHVS and CDR2 FQNEAQ. The CDR3 length is 14 residues. The CDR3 sequence: CASSSFGPDYGYTF. CDR3 DNA: TGTGCCAGCAGCTCCTTCGGGCCCGATTATGGCTACACCTTC. The variable domain in full, completed from reference TRBV7-8 and TRBJ1-2, reads GAGVSQSPRYKVAKRGQDVALRCDPISGHVSLFWYQQALGQGPEFLTYFQNEAQLDKSGLPSDRFFAERPEGSVSTLKIQRTQQEDSAVYLCASSSFGPDYGYTFGSGTRLTVV.

The chain recombines TRBV21-1 with TRBJ1-1; no DNA check was done on the table's D call, TRBD1. TRBV21-1 is tagged as a pseudogene. This CDR3 has 19 residues. CDR3 DNA sequence: TGTGCCAGCAGCAATCAGCCGGGACAGGGGACGGGGAGGACCACTGAAGCTTTCTTT. It specifies CASSNQPGQGTGRTTEAFF.

The gene calls are TRBV9 and TRBJ2-5; D uncertain. Germline loops: CDR1 SGDLS, CDR2 YYNGEE. CDR3 size: 14 residues. Between the trimmed V and J ends, which lost 2 bases and 0 bases, there was a span of 8 bases. The CDR3 DNA follows: TGTGCCAGCAGCGTGACGAGCAACCAAGAGACCCAGTACTTC. Amino acids: CASSVTSNQETQYF. The whole variable domain, filled in from reference TRBV9 and TRBJ2-5, reads DSGVTQTPKHLITATGQRVTLRCSPRSGDLSVYWYQQSLDQGLQFLIQYYNGEERAKGNILERFSAQQFPDLHSELNLSSLELGDSALYFCASSVTSNQETQYFGPGTRLLVL.

The chain carries TRBV7-3 and TRBJ2-5; no definite D call. Per the germline V gene, CDR1 is SGHTA and CDR2 is FQGTGA. The CDR3 is made up of 13 amino acids. Trimming took 5 bases from V and 4 from J, leaving 11 bases between them. The CDR3 is CASSPLWGETQYF. As DNA, the CDR3 is TGTGCCAGCAGCCCCCTTTGGGGAGAGACCCAGTACTTC.

In regard to this clone: Other DNA sequences within the sample encode an identical CDR3. The rearrangement uses TRBV11-2 and TRBJ2-1; 8 nucleotides line up with TRBD2. The CDR3 covers 15 residues. V was clipped by 1 base and J by 4 bases; unmatched bases: 3. The germline gives CDR1 SGHAT, CDR2 FQNNGV. The CDR3 sequence is CASSLGTSKYNEQFF. CDR3 nucleotide sequence: TGTGCCAGCAGCTTAGGGACTAGCAAGTACAATGAGCAGTTCTTC.

The CDR3 DNA reads as TGTGCCAGCAGCTTTTCCGGACCTAGATACTACGAGCAGTACTTC. Its protein product is CASSFSGPRYYEQYF. The rearrangement uses TRBV12-1 and TRBJ2-7. TRBV12-1 is a known pseudogene. The length of the CDR3 is 15 residues.